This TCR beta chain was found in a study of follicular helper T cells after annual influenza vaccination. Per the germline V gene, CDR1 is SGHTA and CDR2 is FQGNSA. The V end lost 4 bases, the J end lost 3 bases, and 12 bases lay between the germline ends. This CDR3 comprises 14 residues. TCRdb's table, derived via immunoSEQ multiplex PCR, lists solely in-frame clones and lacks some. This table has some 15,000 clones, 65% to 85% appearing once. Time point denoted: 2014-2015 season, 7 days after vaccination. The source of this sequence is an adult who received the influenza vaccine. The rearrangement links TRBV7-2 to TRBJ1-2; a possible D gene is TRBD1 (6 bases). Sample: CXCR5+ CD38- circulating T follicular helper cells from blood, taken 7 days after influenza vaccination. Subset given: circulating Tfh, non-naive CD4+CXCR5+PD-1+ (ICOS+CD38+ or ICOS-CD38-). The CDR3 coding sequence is TGTGCCAGCAGCTCCCCCAGGGGAGACTATGGCTACACCTTC. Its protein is CASSSPRGDYGYTF.